A selection of T cell receptor beta chains follows, all from one sample in a study of blood T cell repertoires in COVID-19. Clones were read by immunoSEQ multiplex PCR, and TCRdb kept only the in-frame ones, dropping some. This sample yields approximately 110,000 clones, of which around 87% are seen a single time; less than 40% belongs to the top ten. Sequences were obtained from peripheral blood. These receptors all stem from a woman older than 75 with acute or convalescent COVID-19. Both conserved end residues are part of each CDR3. D genes are given only for firm matches. Not all rows give a size; the values are once, few, many and, for expanded clones, a class.

TRBJ1-4,TRBV2,-,-,CASTSQGTNEKLFF,TGTGCCAGCACCTCACAGGGCACTAATGAAAAACTGTTTTTT
TRBJ2-7,TRBV5-5,-,-,CASSPRGYEQYF,TGTGCCAGCAGCCCGCGGGGTTACGAGCAGTACTTC
TRBJ1-2,TRBV18,-,TRBD1,CASSPALTGEGYTF,TGTGCCAGCTCACCAGCTTTGACAGGGGAGGGCTACACCTTC
TRBJ2-1,TRBV5-1,-,TRBD2,CASSLGLAGVNEQFF,TGCGCCAGCAGCTTGGGACTAGCGGGGGTCAATGAGCAGTTCTTC
TRBJ2-1,TRBV11-1,-,TRBD1,CASMTRGQGYNEQFF,TGTGCCAGCATGACACGGGGACAGGGTTACAATGAGCAGTTCTTC
TRBJ2-7,TRBV5-4,-,TRBD1,CASSWDRSGEQYF,TGTGCCAGCAGTTGGGACAGGTCGGGCGAGCAGTACTTC
TRBJ1-4,TRBV5-6,once,-,CASSFGEKLFF,TGTGCCAGCAGTTTCGGTGAAAAACTGTTTTTT
TRBJ2-7,TRBV4-1,-,-,CASSQFGGSYEQYF,TGCGCCAGCAGCCAATTCGGCGGATCCTACGAGCAGTACTTC
TRBJ1-1,TRBV6-5,-,-,CASSRGPPGEAFF,TGTGCCAGCAGTAGGGGACCCCCGGGGGAGGCTTTCTTT
TRBJ2-1,TRBV12-3/TRBV12-4,-,-,CASSFGYNEQFF,TGTGCCAGCAGTTTCGGTTACAATGAGCAGTTCTTC
TRBJ1-5,TRBV6-1,-,-,CASSENRQGPQHF,TGTGCCAGCAGTGAGAACCGCCAGGGGCCCCAGCATTTT
TRBJ2-7,TRBV29-1,-,-,CSGGDTYEQYF,TGCAGCGGGGGGGACACCTACGAGCAGTACTTC
TRBJ1-2,TRBV19,-,TRBD1,CASTRTGVGYTF,TGTGCCAGTACTCGGACAGGGGTTGGCTACACCTTC
TRBJ2-7,TRBV7-9,-,TRBD1,CASSFETPGQPTPYEQYF,TGTGCCAGCAGCTTTGAAACGCCGGGACAGCCGACACCCTACGAGCAGTACTTC
TRBJ1-5,TRBV19,-,TRBD1,CASSTGTGGYQPQHF,TGTGCCAGTAGTACCGGGACAGGGGGATATCAGCCCCAGCATTTT
TRBJ1-4,TRBV7-8,-,-,CASSLGGGVVRKLFF,TGTGCCAGCAGCTTAGGAGGCGGGGTGGTTAGAAAACTGTTTTTT
TRBJ2-2,TRBV6-4,-,-,CASSNQDTGELFF,TGTGCCAGCAGTAATCAGGACACCGGGGAGCTGTTTTTT
TRBJ1-1,TRBV3-1/TRBV3-2,-,TRBD1,CASSSQDRAQAFF,TGTGCCAGCAGCTCCCAGGACAGGGCTCAAGCTTTCTTT
TRBJ1-2,TRBV24-1,-,-,CATSDQAYGYTF,TGTGCCACCAGTGATCAAGCCTATGGCTACACCTTC
TRBJ1-1,TRBV10-3,-,TRBD1,CAIKGQGDTEAFF,TGTGCCATCAAAGGACAGGGGGACACTGAAGCTTTCTTT
TRBJ1-1,TRBV19,-,TRBD1,CASSIRTGPNTEAFF,TGTGCCAGTAGTATCCGGACAGGACCGAACACTGAAGCTTTCTTT
TRBJ2-2,TRBV10-3,-,TRBD2,CAISEVLSGGTNTGELFF,TGTGCCATCAGTGAGGTGCTTAGCGGGGGGACGAACACCGGGGAGCTGTTTTTT
TRBJ1-1,TRBV28,once,TRBD1,CASSRRTGGWMNTEAFF,TGTGCCAGCAGCCGCCGGACAGGGGGTTGGATGAACACTGAAGCTTTCTTT
TRBJ2-3,TRBV5-4,-,TRBD2,CASSFRLAGSTDTQYF,TGTGCCAGCAGCTTCAGACTAGCGGGGAGCACAGATACGCAGTATTTT
TRBJ2-3,TRBV24-1,-,TRBD1,CATSDLRQGFTQYF,TGTGCCACCAGTGATTTGCGACAGGGTTTCACGCAGTATTTT
TRBJ2-5,TRBV5-4,-,-,CASSLTSVETQYF,TGTGCCAGCAGCTTAACTAGTGTGGAGACCCAGTACTTC
TRBJ2-3,TRBV24-1,-,TRBD1,CATSDLYSPGQSADTQYF,TGTGCCACCAGTGATTTGTATAGTCCGGGACAGTCCGCAGATACGCAGTATTTT